The 9 T cell receptor beta chains presented below share a single source sample, sequenced in a study of vaccination effects on CD4 cells after COVID-19. Which antigens these TCRs recognize remains unknown. CD4+ T cells specific for antigen were expanded with viral peptide pools by the ViraFEST assay before sequencing. At the end of about ten days of culture, CD4+ T cells were isolated. This individual contracted SARS-CoV-2 between March and December 2020, as verified by PCR. The table came from immunoSEQ multiplex PCR; TCRdb's copy has only in-frame clones and leaves some out. The top ten clones hold under 35% of a sample with about 45,000 clones, more than 60% of them seen once. The sequences come from CD4+ T cells from PBMCs cultured with a peptide pool, collected before COVID-19 vaccination. The source of these receptors is a human donor who had a prior SARS-CoV-2 infection.

This chain connects TRBV11-3 to TRBJ2-3; no reliable D call. Germline CDR1 is SGHNT and CDR2 is YENEEA. This CDR3 contains 15 residues. V was shortened by 1 base and J by 0 bases, with 8 bases between the two germline ends. The CDR3 DNA sequence: TGTGCCAGCAGCTTAGGGCCTGAAAGCACAGATACGCAGTATTTT. Translating gives CASSLGPESTDTQYF.

The J gene is TRBJ1-1, the V gene TRBV4-1, with 7 nucleotides matching TRBD1. The CDR3 sequence is 17 residues long. Germline CDR1 is MGHRA and CDR2 is YSYEKL. Trimming took 0 bases from V and 6 from J; bases not matched to a gene: 13. The CDR3 DNA follows: TGCGCCAGCAGCCAAGAGGCGGACAGGCTACTTAGGGCTGAAGCTTTCTTT. Translating gives CASSQEADRLLRAEAFF.

The chain recombines TRBV5-4 with TRBJ2-1; 7 bases map to TRBD2. V was clipped by 2 bases and J by 5 bases; unmatched bases: 7. There are 15 residues in the CDR3. The germline V gene has CDR1 SGHNT and CDR2 YYREEE (reference sequence). The chain's CDR3 is CASSFGLAGNNEQFF. The CDR3 bases are TGTGCCAGCAGCTTCGGTTTAGCGGGCAACAATGAGCAGTTCTTC.

The rearrangement joins TRBV19 to TRBJ2-1; 10 positions match TRBD2. Looked up from germline, CDR1 is LNHDA and CDR2 is SQIVND (reference sequence). V was pared by 3 bases and J by 7 bases, with 9 bases of the junction left unmatched. The CDR3 loop spans 16 amino acids. The CDR3 DNA sequence: TGTGCCAGTAGTATTAGGGGTAGCGGGAGGAGGAATGAGCAGTTCTTC. This gives the protein CASSIRGSGRRNEQFF.

Turning to this clone: One junction end does not reproduce the germline sequence, and a read error may be involved. This chain joins TRBV6-5 and TRBJ1-1, with D uncertain. The CDR3 is 13 amino acids. Germline CDR1 reads MNHEY; CDR2 reads SVGAGI. In DNA form, the CDR3 reads TGCGCCAGCAGAGTTTTGGAGAACACTGAAGCTTTCTTT. It is translated as CASRVLENTEAFF.

This chain links TRBV9 with TRBJ2-5; TRBD2 matches 8 bases. This CDR3 comprises 14 residues. Germline V gene lookup returns CDR1 SGDLS and CDR2 YYNGEE. With 4 bases clipped from V and 5 bases from J, the junction kept 7 bases outside the gene matches. CDR3 nucleotides: TGTGCCAGCAGCCGGGGGGGTCGGGCGGAGACCCAGTACTTC. Amino acid sequence: CASSRGGRAETQYF.

This chain connects TRBV5-5 to TRBJ1-2, with 9 bases matching TRBD1. Germline lookup yields CDR1 SGHKS and CDR2 YYEKEE (reference sequence). V gave up 4 bases and J gave up 8 bases; unmatched junction bases: 9. The CDR3 totals 14 residues. CDR3: CASSVTGGSYGYTF. Written as DNA, the CDR3 is TGTGCCAGCAGCGTGACAGGGGGGAGCTACGGCTACACCTTC.

This clone was counted only a few times. The V and J genes are TRBV7-9 and TRBJ1-1, with D possibly being TRBD1 (5 bases). Germline V gene data show CDR1 as SEHNR and CDR2 as FQNEAQ (reference sequence). There are 13 residues in the CDR3. V was shortened by 0 bases and J by 6 bases, with 8 bases between the two germline ends. The CDR3 DNA sequence: TGTGCCAGCAGCTTAGCCGGGGACTCTGAAGCTTTCTTT. Residues: CASSLAGDSEAFF. Combining the CDR3 with reference TRBV7-9 and TRBJ1-1 gives the whole variable domain DTGVSQNPRHKITKRGQNVTFRCDPISEHNRLYWYRQTLGQGPEFLTYFQNEAQLEKSRLLSDRFSAERPKGSFSTLEIQRTEQGDSAMYLCASSLAGDSEAFFGQGTRLTVV.

The gene calls are TRBV11-3 and TRBJ1-1; tentatively, D is TRBD1 (5 bases). The CDR3 consists of 14 residues. The V and J ends lost 3 bases and 4 bases respectively, with 12 bases between them. Germline-derived CDR1 and CDR2 are SGHNT and YENEEA. As DNA, the CDR3 is TGTGCCAGCAGCTTTGGGGGAATGAGCACTGAAGCTTTCTTT. Residues: CASSFGGMSTEAFF.